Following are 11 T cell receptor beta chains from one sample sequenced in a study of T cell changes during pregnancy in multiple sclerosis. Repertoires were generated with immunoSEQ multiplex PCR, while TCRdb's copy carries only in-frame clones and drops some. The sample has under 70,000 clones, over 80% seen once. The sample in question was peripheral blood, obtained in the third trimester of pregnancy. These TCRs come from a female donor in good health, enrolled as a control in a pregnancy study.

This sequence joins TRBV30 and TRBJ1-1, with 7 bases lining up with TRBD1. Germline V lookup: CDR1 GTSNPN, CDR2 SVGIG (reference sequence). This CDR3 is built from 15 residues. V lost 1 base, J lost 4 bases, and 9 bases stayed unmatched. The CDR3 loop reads CAWSGVGAGGTEAFF. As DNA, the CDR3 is TGTGCCTGGAGTGGGGTGGGGGCAGGGGGCACTGAAGCTTTCTTT. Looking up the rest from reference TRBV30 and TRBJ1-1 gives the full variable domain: SQTIHQWPATLVQPVGSPLSLECTVEGTSNPNLYWYRQAAGRGLQLLFYSVGIGQISSEVPQNLSASRPQDRQFILSSKKLLLSDSGFYLCAWSGVGAGGTEAFFGQGTRLTVV.

Written as DNA, the CDR3 is TGCAGCGTTGAATCAGAAAATCAGCCCCAGCATTTT. This sequence encodes CSVESENQPQHF. This sequence joins TRBV29-1 and TRBJ1-5; D not certain. CDR1 SQVTM and CDR2 ANQGSEA come from the germline V gene. V lost 2 bases, J lost 4 bases, and 6 bases lay in between. This CDR3 region has 12 residues.

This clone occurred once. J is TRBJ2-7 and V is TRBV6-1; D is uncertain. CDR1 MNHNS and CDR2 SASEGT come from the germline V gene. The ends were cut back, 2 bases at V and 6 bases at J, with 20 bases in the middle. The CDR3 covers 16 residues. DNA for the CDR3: TGTGCCAGCAGTGAACGCGACGGCCTGGAGCTTTCCGAGCAGTACTTC. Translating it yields CASSERDGLELSEQYF.

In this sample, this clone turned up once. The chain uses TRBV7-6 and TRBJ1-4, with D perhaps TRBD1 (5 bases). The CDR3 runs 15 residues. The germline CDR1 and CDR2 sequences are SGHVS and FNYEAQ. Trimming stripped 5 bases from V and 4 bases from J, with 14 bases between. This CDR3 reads CASSMIQGSNEKLFF. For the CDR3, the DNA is TGTGCCAGCAGCATGATCCAGGGTAGTAATGAAAAACTGTTTTTT.

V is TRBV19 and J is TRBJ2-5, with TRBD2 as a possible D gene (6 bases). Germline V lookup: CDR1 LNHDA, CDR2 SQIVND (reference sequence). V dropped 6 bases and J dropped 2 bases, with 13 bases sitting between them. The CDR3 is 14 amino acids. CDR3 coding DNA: TGTGCCAGTAGCCGTATACTAGCTCAAGAGACCCAGTACTTC. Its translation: CASSRILAQETQYF. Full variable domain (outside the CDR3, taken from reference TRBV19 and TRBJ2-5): DGGITQSPKYLFRKEGQNVTLSCEQNLNHDAMYWYRQDPGQGLRLIYYSQIVNDFQKGDIAEGYSVSREKKESFPLTVTSAQKNPTAFYLCASSRILAQETQYFGPGTRLLVL.

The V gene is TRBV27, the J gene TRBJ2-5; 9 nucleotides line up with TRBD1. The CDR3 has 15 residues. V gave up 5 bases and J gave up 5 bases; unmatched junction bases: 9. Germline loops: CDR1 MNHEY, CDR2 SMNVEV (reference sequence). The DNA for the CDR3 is TGTGCCAGCAGTGCCCTGACAGGGGGATCGGAGACCCAGTACTTC. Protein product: CASSALTGGSETQYF.

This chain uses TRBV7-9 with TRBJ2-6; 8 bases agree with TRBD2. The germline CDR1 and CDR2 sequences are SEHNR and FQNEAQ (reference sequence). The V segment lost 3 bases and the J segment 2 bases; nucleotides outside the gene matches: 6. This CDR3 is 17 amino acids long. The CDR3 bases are TGTGCCAGCAGCTTCGGGAGGGACTTCACTGGGGCCAACGTCCTGACTTTC. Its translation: CASSFGRDFTGANVLTF.

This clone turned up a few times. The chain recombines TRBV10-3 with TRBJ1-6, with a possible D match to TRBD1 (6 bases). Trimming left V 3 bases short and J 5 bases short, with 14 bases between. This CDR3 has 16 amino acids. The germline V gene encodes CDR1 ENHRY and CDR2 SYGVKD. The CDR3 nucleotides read TGTGCCATCAGTGACCCACCGGACAGCAATAATTCACCCCTCCACTTT. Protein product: CAISDPPDSNNSPLHF.

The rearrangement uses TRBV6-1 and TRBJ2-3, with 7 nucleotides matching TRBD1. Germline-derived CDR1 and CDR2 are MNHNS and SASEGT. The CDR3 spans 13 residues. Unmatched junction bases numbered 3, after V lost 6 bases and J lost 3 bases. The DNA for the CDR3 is TGTGCCAGCAGGATACAGGGGACAGATACGCAGTATTTT. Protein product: CASRIQGTDTQYF.

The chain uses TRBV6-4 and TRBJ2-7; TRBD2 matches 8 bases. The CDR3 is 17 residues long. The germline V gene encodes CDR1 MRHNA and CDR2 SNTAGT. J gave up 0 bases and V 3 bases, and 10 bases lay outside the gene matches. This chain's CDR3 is CASSEGREGPLSYEQYF. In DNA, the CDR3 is TGTGCCAGCAGTGAAGGTCGGGAGGGCCCCCTCTCCTACGAGCAGTACTTC.

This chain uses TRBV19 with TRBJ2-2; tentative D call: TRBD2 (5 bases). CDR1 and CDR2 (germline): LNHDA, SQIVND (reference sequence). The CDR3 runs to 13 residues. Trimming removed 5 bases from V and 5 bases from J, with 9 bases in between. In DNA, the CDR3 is TGTGCCAGTAGTCGGGATCGGACCGGGGAGCTGTTTTTT. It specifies CASSRDRTGELFF.